The present TCR beta chain was sequenced within a study of blood T cell repertoires in COVID-19. Background on the study: Donors in the United States, Italy and Spain gave samples during acute or convalescent COVID-19. Sample material is recorded as cDNA or gDNA derived from T cells, B-cell-depleted T cells, or PBMCs.

Original data processing: Amplification of reference gene primers provided the estimated nucleated cell counts. Repertoires were generated with immunoSEQ multiplex PCR, while TCRdb's copy carries only in-frame clones and drops some. V and J calls and clone size are copied from that table; D and trimming were computed from the DNA. The repertoire has around 250,000 clones, about 89% of them found once; the top ten carry approximately 0.94%. V lost 3 bases, J lost 7 bases, and 11 bases stayed unmatched. The CDR3 sequence is 15 residues long. Germline CDR1 reads ENHRY; CDR2 reads SYGVKD. The rearrangement links TRBV10-3 to TRBJ2-7; 8 positions match TRBD2. Sequenced material: peripheral blood. The sequence came from a woman aged 35 to 49 who had recovered from COVID-19. The CDR3 spells CAISESAGGKGEQYF. Here the CDR3 DNA reads TGTGCCATCAGTGAATCTGCGGGGGGAAAGGGGGAGCAGTACTTC.